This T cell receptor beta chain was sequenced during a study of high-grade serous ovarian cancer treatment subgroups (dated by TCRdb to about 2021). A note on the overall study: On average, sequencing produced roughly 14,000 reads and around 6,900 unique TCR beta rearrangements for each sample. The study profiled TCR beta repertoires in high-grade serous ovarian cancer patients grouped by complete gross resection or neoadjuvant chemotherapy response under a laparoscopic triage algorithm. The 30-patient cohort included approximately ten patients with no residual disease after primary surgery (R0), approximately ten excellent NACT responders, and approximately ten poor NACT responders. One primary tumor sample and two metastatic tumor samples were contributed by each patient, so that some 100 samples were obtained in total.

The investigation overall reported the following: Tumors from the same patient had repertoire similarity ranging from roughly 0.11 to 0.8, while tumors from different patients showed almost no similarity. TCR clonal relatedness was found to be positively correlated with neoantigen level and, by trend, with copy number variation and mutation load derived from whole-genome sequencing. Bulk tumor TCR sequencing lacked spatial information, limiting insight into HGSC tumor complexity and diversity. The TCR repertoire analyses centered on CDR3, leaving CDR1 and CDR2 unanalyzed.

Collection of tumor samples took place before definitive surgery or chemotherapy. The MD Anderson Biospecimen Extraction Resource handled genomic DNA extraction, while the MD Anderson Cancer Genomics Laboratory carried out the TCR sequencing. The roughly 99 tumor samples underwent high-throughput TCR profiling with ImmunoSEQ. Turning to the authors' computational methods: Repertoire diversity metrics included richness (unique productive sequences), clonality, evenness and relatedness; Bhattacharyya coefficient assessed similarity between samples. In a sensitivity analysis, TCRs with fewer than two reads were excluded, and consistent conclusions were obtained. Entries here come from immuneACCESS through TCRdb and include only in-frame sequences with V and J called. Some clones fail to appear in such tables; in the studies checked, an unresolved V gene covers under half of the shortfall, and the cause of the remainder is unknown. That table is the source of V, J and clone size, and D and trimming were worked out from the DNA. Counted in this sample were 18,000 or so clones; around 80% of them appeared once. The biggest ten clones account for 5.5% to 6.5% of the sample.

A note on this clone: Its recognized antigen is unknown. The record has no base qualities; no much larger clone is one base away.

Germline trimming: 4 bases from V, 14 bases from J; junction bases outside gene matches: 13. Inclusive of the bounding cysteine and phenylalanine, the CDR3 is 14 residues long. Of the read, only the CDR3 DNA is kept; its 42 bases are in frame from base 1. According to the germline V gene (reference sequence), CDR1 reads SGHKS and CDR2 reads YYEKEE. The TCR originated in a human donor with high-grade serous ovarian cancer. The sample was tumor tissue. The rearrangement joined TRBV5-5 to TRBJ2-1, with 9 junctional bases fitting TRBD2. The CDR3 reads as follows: CASSRALAGSAEFF. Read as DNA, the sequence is TGTGCCAGCAGCCGCGCGCTAGCGGGATCCGCAGAGTTCTTC.